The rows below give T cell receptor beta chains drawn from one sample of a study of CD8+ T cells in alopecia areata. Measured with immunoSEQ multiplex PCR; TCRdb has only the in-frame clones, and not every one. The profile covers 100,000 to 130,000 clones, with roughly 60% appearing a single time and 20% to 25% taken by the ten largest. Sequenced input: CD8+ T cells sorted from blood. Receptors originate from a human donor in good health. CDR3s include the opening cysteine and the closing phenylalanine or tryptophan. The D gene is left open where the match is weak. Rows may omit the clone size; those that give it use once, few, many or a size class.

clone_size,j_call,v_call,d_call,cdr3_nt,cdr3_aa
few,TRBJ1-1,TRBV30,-,TGTGCCTGGGAGGGGGATTCGACTGAAGCTTTCTTT,CAWEGDSTEAFF
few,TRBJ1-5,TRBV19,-,TGTGCCAGCGGGGACCAGCCCCAGCATTTT,CASGDQPQHF
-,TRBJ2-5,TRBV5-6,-,TGTGCCAGCAGCTTGGGAGAAGAGACCCAGTACTTC,CASSLGEETQYF
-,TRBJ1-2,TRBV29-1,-,TGCAGCGGGATTATTCTGGATGGCTACACCTTC,CSGIILDGYTF
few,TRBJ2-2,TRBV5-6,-,TGTGCCAGCAGCCAAGGCCCCGGGGAGCTGTTTTTT,CASSQGPGELFF
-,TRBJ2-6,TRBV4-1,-,TGCGCCAGCAGCCAAGATCACGGGGCTGGGGCCAACGTCCTGACTTTC,CASSQDHGAGANVLTF
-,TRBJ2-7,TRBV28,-,TGTGCCAGCAGTTTCGTTTTAGGGTATTCCTACGAGCAGTACTTC,CASSFVLGYSYEQYF
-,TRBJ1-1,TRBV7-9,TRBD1,TGTGCCAGCAGCTCCCCCGACAGGGACACTGAAGCTTTCTTT,CASSSPDRDTEAFF
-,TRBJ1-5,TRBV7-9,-,TGTGCCAGCAGCTTTGGGGGCGGACAGCCCCAGCATTTT,CASSFGGGQPQHF
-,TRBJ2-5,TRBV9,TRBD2,TGTGCCAGCAGCGCCGGGACTAGCGGACTCCAAGAGACCCAGTACTTC,CASSAGTSGLQETQYF
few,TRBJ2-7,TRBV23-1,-,TGCGCCAGCAGTCAGGAGAGACAGAGGCACGAGCAGTACTTC,CASSQERQRHEQYF
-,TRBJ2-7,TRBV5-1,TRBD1,TGCGCCAGCAGCGGAACAGGGGCCTACGAGCAGTACTTC,CASSGTGAYEQYF
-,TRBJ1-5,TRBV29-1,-,TGCAGCGTTGGGGGGGATCAGCCCCAGCATTTT,CSVGGDQPQHF
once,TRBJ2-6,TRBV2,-,TGTGCCAGCACTACAGGGTCTGGGGCCAACGTCCTGACTTTC,CASTTGSGANVLTF
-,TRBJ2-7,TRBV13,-,TGTGCCAGCGGACCCCGCCAATCCTACGAGCAGTACTTC,CASGPRQSYEQYF
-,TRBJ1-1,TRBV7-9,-,TGTGCCAGCAGCCTTATGAACACTGAAGCTTTCTTT,CASSLMNTEAFF
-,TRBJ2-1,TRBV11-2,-,TGTGCCAGCAGCTTAGGGCGGGGGCTATACAATGAGCAGTTCTTC,CASSLGRGLYNEQFF
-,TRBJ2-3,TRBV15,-,TGTGCCACCAGCAGAGATGGGGTACCTGGGGTCAGCACAGATACGCAGTATTTT,CATSRDGVPGVSTDTQYF
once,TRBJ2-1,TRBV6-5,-,TGTGCCAGCAGTTACTACCATGAGCAGTTCTTC,CASSYYHEQFF
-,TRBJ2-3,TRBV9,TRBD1,TGTGCCAGCAGCCCAGGGACAGGGTGGTTGGATACGCAGTATTTT,CASSPGTGWLDTQYF
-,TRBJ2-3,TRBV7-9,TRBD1,TGTGCCAGCAGCTTAGGGGACAGTGCGCAGTATTTT,CASSLGDSAQYF
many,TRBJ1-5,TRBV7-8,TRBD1,TGTGCCAGCAGCCTCACCGGGACAGGGGGCAATCAGCCCCAGCATTTT,CASSLTGTGGNQPQHF
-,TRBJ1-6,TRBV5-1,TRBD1,TGCGCCAGCAGCTACGGACAGGGCCCCTATAATTCACCCCTCCACTTT,CASSYGQGPYNSPLHF